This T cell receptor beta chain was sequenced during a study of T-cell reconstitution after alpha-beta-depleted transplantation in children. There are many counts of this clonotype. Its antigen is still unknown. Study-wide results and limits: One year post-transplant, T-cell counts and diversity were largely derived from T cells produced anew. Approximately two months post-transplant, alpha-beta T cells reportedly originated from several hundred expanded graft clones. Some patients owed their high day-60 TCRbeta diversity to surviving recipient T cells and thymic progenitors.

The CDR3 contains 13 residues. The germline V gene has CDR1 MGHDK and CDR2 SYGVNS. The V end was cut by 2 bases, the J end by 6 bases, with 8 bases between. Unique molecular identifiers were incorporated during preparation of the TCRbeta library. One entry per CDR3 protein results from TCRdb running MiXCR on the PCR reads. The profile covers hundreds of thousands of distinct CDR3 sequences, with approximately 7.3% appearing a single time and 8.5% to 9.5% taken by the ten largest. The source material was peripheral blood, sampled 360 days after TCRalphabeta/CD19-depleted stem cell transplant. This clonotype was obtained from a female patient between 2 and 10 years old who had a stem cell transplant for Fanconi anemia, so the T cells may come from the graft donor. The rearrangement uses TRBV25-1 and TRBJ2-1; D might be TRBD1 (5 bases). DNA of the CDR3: TGTGCCAGCAGTGAAATTCAGGGCAATGAGCAGTTCTTC. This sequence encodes CASSEIQGNEQFF.